Below, 29 T cell receptor beta chains from the same sample are listed, as sequenced in a study of T cells in Graves' hyperthyroidism and ophthalmopathy (dated by TCRdb to between 2019 and 2020). The library relied on multiplex PCR. The reads were generated on an Illumina HiSeq 2000. The TCR beta CDR3 regions were amplified from RNA transcripts. The first round of RT-PCR for the TCR CDR3 was performed with the HTBI primer set and the Qiagen OneStep RT-PCR kit. In-frame beta chains were kept once TCRdb had trimmed the public reads at Q25 with fastp and called clones with MiXCR. Entries that share a CDR3 protein sequence are merged under the most common genes and DNA. Across this sample there are approximately 640,000 distinct CDR3 sequences, with roughly 45% seen only once. The top ten clones comprise less than 9% of the sample. The specimen sequenced was peripheral blood or thyroid tissue (not recorded which). The receptors were sampled from an adult man with Graves' disease, either hyperthyroidism or ophthalmopathy (not recorded which).

The chain joins TRBV24-1 to TRBJ1-4; 7 bases map to TRBD1. Trimming cost V 3 bases and J 0 bases; bases outside gene matches: 9. Germline CDR1 is KGHDR and CDR2 is SFDVKD. This CDR3 has 18 amino acids. CDR3 in DNA: TGTGCCACCAGTGATGCTCCGGGACAGAGAACAACTAATGAAAAACTGTTTTTT. Its protein product is CATSDAPGQRTTNEKLFF.

This clonotype was observed a handful of times. This chain uses TRBV2 with TRBJ1-4; TRBD1 is a possible D gene (5 bases). The germline CDR1 and CDR2 sequences are SNHLY and FYNNEI. V was cut by 3 bases and J by 10 bases, with 9 bases left in between. The CDR3 is 12 residues long. CDR3 bases: TGTGCCAGCAGTGAGGGGGAGGGAAAACTGTTTTTT. Translating gives CASSEGEGKLFF.

As for this clonotype: An end of the junction does not agree with germline; a read error may underlie this. The J gene is TRBJ2-2, the V gene TRBV6-5; the D is unclear. The CDR3 length is 14 residues. Germline V gene lookup returns CDR1 MNHEY and CDR2 SVGAGI. DNA of the CDR3: TGCGCCAGCAGTGAACCGGTGAACACCGGGGAGCTGTTTTTT. Translation: CASSEPVNTGELFF.

This clonotype has just a few counts. This chain uses TRBV7-9 with TRBJ1-2; TRBD1 aligns across 8 bases. After removal of 3 bases from V and 6 bases from J, the junction contained 12 bases not matched to a gene. The CDR3 is made up of 16 amino acids. Germline values: CDR1 SEHNR, CDR2 FQNEAQ (reference sequence). CDR3 protein: CASSLEPGQGADGYTF. CDR3 bases: TGTGCCAGCAGCTTGGAGCCGGGGCAGGGGGCTGATGGCTACACCTTC.

V gene TRBV7-8 combines with J gene TRBJ1-1; D might be TRBD1 (6 bases). The CDR3 covers 14 residues. V was pared by 3 bases and J by 4 bases, with 12 bases between. Germline assignment: CDR1 SGHVS and CDR2 FQNEAQ. The CDR3 here is CASSFTGPGTEAFF. The CDR3 nucleotides read TGTGCCAGCAGCTTCACAGGGCCAGGCACTGAAGCTTTCTTT.

The chain uses TRBV7-8 and TRBJ1-1; D may be TRBD1 (5 bases). Between the trimmed V and J ends, which lost 1 base and 1 base, there was a span of 16 bases. CDR1 and CDR2 from the germline V gene are SGHVS and FQNEAQ. The CDR3 covers 17 residues. The CDR3 sequence is CASSLVFGERGNTEAFF. In DNA form, the CDR3 reads TGTGCCAGCAGCTTAGTCTTTGGTGAGAGGGGGAACACTGAAGCTTTCTTT.

V and J are TRBV20-1 and TRBJ2-6; D is unresolved. Trimming pared 2 bases from V and 0 bases from J, leaving 8 bases between. This CDR3 is 15 amino acids long. The V gene's germline CDR1 is DFQATT and CDR2 SNEGSKA (reference sequence). The CDR3: CSARPSHSGANVLTF. The CDR3 DNA is TGCAGTGCTAGACCCAGTCACTCTGGGGCCAACGTCCTGACTTTC.

This clonotype was seen a single time. The chain carries TRBV7-3 and TRBJ2-7; D is ambiguous. Trimming took off 7 bases at V and 3 bases at J, with 13 bases between the two ends. The CDR3 is made up of 13 amino acids. Germline lookup yields CDR1 SGHTA and CDR2 FQGTGA. DNA for the CDR3: TGTGCCAGCAACTTGGGTGTCAGCTACGAGCAGTACTTC. Translating gives CASNLGVSYEQYF.

This chain links TRBV20-1 with TRBJ1-5; 8 bases are a match to TRBD1. J lost 4 bases, V lost 5 bases, and 7 bases had no gene match. CDR3 length equals 14 residues. Germline V gene sequence: CDR1 DFQATT, CDR2 SNEGSKA (reference sequence). CDR3 nucleotide sequence: TGCAGTGCTGGGGGACAGGCCGCGAATCAGCCCCAGCATTTT. Protein sequence: CSAGGQAANQPQHF.

V is TRBV5-1 and J is TRBJ1-2, with 9 nucleotides matching TRBD1. This CDR3 is built from 16 residues. Germline V gene sequence: CDR1 SGHRS, CDR2 YFSETQ. V lost 0 bases, J lost 4 bases, and 7 bases stayed unmatched. CDR3 protein: CASSLDGQGSGYGYTF. The CDR3 DNA reads as TGCGCCAGCAGCTTGGACGGACAGGGGTCAGGCTATGGCTACACCTTC.

The CDR3 sequence is CASSSAGVKTGELFF. In DNA form, the CDR3 reads TGTGCCAGCAGTTCAGCGGGGGTTAAGACCGGGGAGCTGTTTTTT. V usage is TRBV25-1 and J usage is TRBJ2-2, with 8 bases lining up with TRBD2. Trimming removed 5 bases from V and 5 bases from J; junction bases left unmatched: 7. The CDR3 loop spans 15 amino acids. CDR1 and CDR2 from the germline V gene are MGHDK and SYGVNS.

The genes are TRBV7-9 and TRBJ1-2, with TRBD1 as a possible D gene (6 bases). The CDR3 contains 14 residues. Per the germline V gene, CDR1 is SEHNR and CDR2 is FQNEAQ (reference sequence). With 5 bases removed from V and 4 bases from J, the gap between germline ends came to 14 bases. The CDR3, as DNA: TGTGCCAGCAGCCAAGTTGGGGGCTCCTATGGCTACACCTTC. This translates into CASSQVGGSYGYTF.

The chain uses TRBV12-3 or TRBV12-4 and TRBJ2-5; 10 bases align to TRBD2. There are 15 residues in the CDR3. Unmatched junction bases numbered 9, after V lost 8 bases and J lost 3 bases. The CDR3 loop is CASSPASGSKETQYF. The DNA of the CDR3 is TGTGCCAGCTCACCCGCTAGCGGGAGCAAAGAGACCCAGTACTTC.

The chain is built from TRBV7-2 and TRBJ2-2; 11 positions match TRBD2. This CDR3 is 16 amino acids long. Germline V CDR1 and CDR2: SGHTA, FQGNSA. V shed 5 bases and J 4 bases; nucleotides not matched to a gene: 6. The CDR3 DNA follows: TGTGCCAGCAGCCATAGCGGGGGGGCGGGCACCGGGGAGCTGTTTTTT. It is translated as CASSHSGGAGTGELFF.

A few counts support this clonotype. The genes are TRBV29-1 and TRBJ2-5; 7 nucleotides match TRBD1. The CDR3 has 13 amino acids. V was pared by 4 bases and J by 0 bases, with 2 bases of the junction left unmatched. Germline V gene sequence: CDR1 SQVTM, CDR2 ANQGSEA. The CDR3 DNA reads TGCAGCGTTGGGACAGGTAACCAAGAGACCCAGTACTTC. Amino acid sequence: CSVGTGNQETQYF.

About this clonotype: A much larger clone lies one base from this, so it may be a read error. The V call is TRBV2, the J call TRBJ1-4; D call uncertain. V lost 5 bases, J lost 2 bases, and 9 bases lay in between. Germline V gives CDR1 SNHLY, CDR2 FYNNEI. This CDR3 has 14 amino acids. Here the CDR3 reads CASSPRLTNEKLFF. The CDR3, as DNA: TGTGCCAGCAGTCCAAGGCTTACTAATGAAAAACTGTTTTTT.

The chain links TRBV11-1 to TRBJ2-7; 7 nucleotides align to TRBD1. The CDR3 covers 14 residues. Unmatched junction bases numbered 5, after V lost 1 base and J lost 5 bases. Germline V gene data show CDR1 as SGHAT and CDR2 as FQDESV (reference sequence). CDR3 coding DNA: TGTGCCAGCAGCTTAGTTGGGACAGCGGACGAGCAGTACTTC. Translation gives CASSLVGTADEQYF.

J is TRBJ2-7 and V is TRBV7-8; 7 bases align to TRBD1. Germline trimming cut 5 bases from V and 4 bases from J; bases unmatched to any gene: 11. The CDR3 runs 15 residues. Germline V gene data show CDR1 as SGHVS and CDR2 as FQNEAQ. Written as DNA, the CDR3 is TGTGCCAGCAGCGACCCACCGACAGGGAGTTACGAGCAGTACTTC. Amino acids: CASSDPPTGSYEQYF.

This chain connects TRBV29-1 to TRBJ1-6; TRBD1 might be the D (5 bases). The CDR3 contains 9 residues. V dropped 8 bases and J dropped 16 bases, with 12 bases sitting between them. Looked up from germline, CDR1 is SQVTM and CDR2 is ANQGSEA. The CDR3 loop is CSLGRGLHF. The CDR3 region has the DNA TGCAGCTTGGGACGGGGACTCCACTTT.

The V call is TRBV12-3 or TRBV12-4, the J call TRBJ2-2; the match to TRBD2 covers 13 bases. This CDR3 has 15 amino acids. V shed 6 bases and J 10 bases; nucleotides not matched to a gene: 8. CDR3 residues: CASSPWGTSGTELFF. In DNA form, the CDR3 reads TGTGCCAGCAGCCCTTGGGGGACTAGCGGGACGGAGCTGTTTTTT.

This clonotype was detected only a few times. The rearrangement joins TRBV7-8 to TRBJ1-1; D not resolved. Per germline, CDR1 SGHVS and CDR2 FQNEAQ. The CDR3 contains 14 residues. Trimming removed 2 bases from V and 5 bases from J, with 12 bases in between. The CDR3 DNA sequence: TGTGCCAGCAGCTTAAGGGTAGGCTATACTGAAGCTTTCTTT. This encodes CASSLRVGYTEAFF.

This clonotype has only a few counts. The J gene is TRBJ1-2, the V gene TRBV27, with 11 bases that match TRBD1. The germline CDR1 and CDR2 sequences are MNHEY and SMNVEV (reference sequence). The CDR3 loop spans 13 amino acids. J lost 8 bases, V lost 4 bases, and 3 bases had no gene match. The CDR3 is CASSSWTGGGYTF. The CDR3 DNA sequence: TGTGCCAGCAGTTCATGGACAGGGGGCGGCTACACCTTC.

This chain links TRBV29-1 with TRBJ1-2; 9 nucleotides match TRBD1. V was clipped by 8 bases and J by 7 bases; unmatched bases: 11. The germline V gene has CDR1 SQVTM and CDR2 ANQGSEA. The CDR3 runs to 13 residues. The CDR3, as DNA: TGCAGCAGGGCCGGGACAGGGATTAGTGGCTACACCTTC. This sequence encodes CSRAGTGISGYTF.

The chain employs TRBV25-1 and TRBJ1-5, with D possibly matching TRBD1 (5 bases). The CDR3 spans 16 residues. Germline V gene data show CDR1 as MGHDK and CDR2 as SYGVNS. Trimming removed 8 bases at V and 0 bases at J, with 17 bases between. The CDR3 DNA is TGTGCCAGCTCACCAAGAGGGGCTGATAGCAATCAGCCCCAGCATTTT. Encoded protein: CASSPRGADSNQPQHF.

CDR3 in DNA: TGTGCCATCAGTGATAAGACAGGGATGACCGGGGAGCTGTTTTTT. It translates to CAISDKTGMTGELFF. The chain has TRBV10-3 and TRBJ2-2, with 7 bases fitting TRBD1. CDR1 and CDR2 from the germline V gene are ENHRY and SYGVKD. CDR3 size: 15 residues. V shed 3 bases and J 5 bases; nucleotides not matched to a gene: 6.

The J gene is TRBJ1-1, the V gene TRBV2; D remains ambiguous. The V and J ends lost 5 bases and 0 bases respectively, with 19 bases between them. The CDR3 is 17 amino acids. The germline gives CDR1 SNHLY, CDR2 FYNNEI. The CDR3 nucleotides read TGTGCCAGCAGTTACGCCCTCGGGCAGAGCATGAACACTGAAGCTTTCTTT. Translation gives CASSYALGQSMNTEAFF.

The chain uses TRBV2 and TRBJ2-2; TRBD2 matches 11 bases. The CDR3 extends over 18 amino acids. Germline V lookup: CDR1 SNHLY, CDR2 FYNNEI. The trim removed 4 bases at V and 1 base at J, leaving 8 bases unmatched. The CDR3 sequence: CASSADVGLAGNTGELFF. The DNA for the CDR3 is TGTGCCAGCAGTGCCGACGTAGGACTAGCGGGGAACACCGGGGAGCTGTTTTTT.

The chain employs TRBV7-9 and TRBJ2-3; D is ambiguous. CDR1 and CDR2 from the germline V gene are SEHNR and FQNEAQ (reference sequence). The CDR3 has 12 residues. V lost 6 bases and J lost 5, with 9 bases in between. The CDR3 here is CASSTPGDTQYF. The CDR3 bases are TGTGCCAGCAGTACACCTGGAGATACGCAGTATTTT.

This chain joins TRBV7-8 and TRBJ2-5; possibly TRBD2 for D (6 bases). V was cut by 0 bases and J by 2 bases, with 13 bases left in between. This CDR3 spans 16 amino acids. Germline V lookup: CDR1 SGHVS, CDR2 FQNEAQ. The CDR3, as DNA: TGTGCCAGCAGCTTAGCGCCCAGCGGGTTTCAAGAGACCCAGTACTTC. Translating it yields CASSLAPSGFQETQYF.